These 26 T cell receptor beta chains came from one sample sequenced in a study of early T cells in non-severe SARS-CoV-2 infection. A single record per CDR3 protein comes from TCRdb applying MiXCR to the 5' RACE reads. Seen here are approximately 29,000 distinct CDR3 sequences, 5.8% observed once, and the top ten hold roughly 4.9%. Sample: whole blood. These receptors were collected from an adult who was a healthcare worker with PCR-confirmed SARS-CoV-2 infection or an uninfected control (not recorded which).

This clonotype showed up many times. The chain recombines TRBV10-3 with TRBJ2-5; 9 bases agree with TRBD2. The CDR3 is 19 residues long. Trimming removed 10 bases from V and 2 bases from J; junction bases left unmatched: 23. The germline V gene encodes CDR1 ENHRY and CDR2 SYGVKD. This CDR3 is CATRYTLLSSGARQETQYF. The DNA of the CDR3 is TGTGCCACCCGATATACCCTGCTTTCTAGCGGGGCTCGACAAGAGACCCAGTACTTC.

This clonotype was counted ten times or more. The gene calls are TRBV20-1 and TRBJ2-1, with 10 nucleotides matching TRBD2. Looked up from germline, CDR1 is DFQATT and CDR2 is SNEGSKA (reference sequence). The CDR3 totals 13 residues. This chain's CDR3 is CSGSGGPYNEQFF. CDR3 DNA: TGCAGCGGTAGCGGGGGGCCCTACAATGAGCAGTTCTTC.

Ten or more counts support this clonotype. The chain employs TRBV30 and TRBJ1-3; no definite D call. This CDR3 spans 12 amino acids. In germline, CDR1 is GTSNPN, CDR2 SVGIG (reference sequence). Trimming left V 2 bases short and J 4 bases short, with 6 bases between. The CDR3 loop is CAWSTRGNTIYF. The CDR3 DNA reads TGTGCCTGGAGTACCCGGGGAAACACCATATATTTT.

This clonotype has ten or more counts. CDR3 protein: CASSPDGVTEAFF. The CDR3 nucleotides read TGCGCCAGCAGCCCTGACGGAGTCACTGAAGCTTTCTTT. V gene TRBV10-2 combines with J gene TRBJ1-1; D is unresolved. The V end was cut by 6 bases, the J end by 4 bases, with 12 bases between. Germline V gene lookup returns CDR1 WSHSY and CDR2 SAAADI. The CDR3 covers 13 residues.

The sample holds many counts of this clonotype. The rearrangement uses TRBV12-3 or TRBV12-4 and TRBJ2-3; TRBD1 or TRBD2 may be the D gene (5 bases each). V was shortened by 3 bases and J by 5 bases, with 12 bases between the two germline ends. This CDR3 has 14 amino acids. CDR3 DNA sequence: TGTGCCAGCAGTTTGAGGGGAACCCGAGATACGCAGTATTTT. This encodes CASSLRGTRDTQYF.

This clonotype was observed at least ten times. The chain combines TRBV6-6 with TRBJ2-2; D is uncertain. Germline CDR1 and CDR2: MNHNY and SVGAGI (reference sequence). Deletions cut 0 bases from V and 9 bases from J, with 2 bases between. CDR3 length: 11 residues. The CDR3 DNA sequence: TGTGCCAGCAGTTACTCTAGGGAGCTGTTTTTT. As protein: CASSYSRELFF.

The V and J genes are TRBV7-6 and TRBJ2-3, with TRBD2 matching over 9 bases. The CDR3 runs 16 residues. Germline V gene lookup returns CDR1 SGHVS and CDR2 FNYEAQ. V gave up 5 bases and J gave up 5 bases; unmatched junction bases: 11. The CDR3 protein is CASSPAAGGLGDTQYF. In nucleotides, the CDR3 is TGTGCCAGCAGCCCCGCTGCGGGGGGGCTTGGAGATACGCAGTATTTT.

The chain is built from TRBV6-6 and TRBJ2-2; 9 bases align to TRBD1. V dropped 5 bases and J dropped 9; count of bases not matched to a gene: 16. Germline CDR1 is MNHNY and CDR2 is SVGAGI (reference sequence). The CDR3 covers 17 residues. CDR3 protein: CASSTTPLSGTGRELFF. The DNA for the CDR3 is TGTGCCAGCAGTACCACCCCGCTCTCAGGGACAGGGCGGGAGCTGTTTTTT.

V gene TRBV12-3 or TRBV12-4 combines with J gene TRBJ1-1; D call uncertain. CDR3 length: 16 residues. V lost 5 bases to trimming and J lost 2 bases, with 18 bases between them. CDR3 DNA: TGTGCCAGCAGTCCTGAGGCCTATGACCGTAACACTGAAGCTTTCTTT. This encodes CASSPEAYDRNTEAFF.

In this sample, this clonotype turned up many times. The gene calls are TRBV11-2 and TRBJ2-1, with TRBD1 identical over 7 bases. The germline V gene has CDR1 SGHAT and CDR2 FQNNGV. There are 16 residues in the CDR3. J lost 2 bases, V lost 6 bases, and 10 bases had no gene match. CDR3 sequence (DNA): TGTGCCAGCAGGAAAGGGACAGAAGGAACCTACAATGAGCAGTTCTTC. Amino acids: CASRKGTEGTYNEQFF.

This clonotype was counted only a few times. A read error may explain this, as a much larger clone is one base away. The chain employs TRBV20-1 and TRBJ1-4; 9 nucleotides match TRBD1. Germline V gene sequence: CDR1 DFQATT, CDR2 SNEGSKA (reference sequence). The CDR3 is made up of 14 amino acids. CDR3 amino acids: CSAATGGGNGKLFF. The CDR3 nucleotides are TGCAGTGCCGCCACAGGGGGCGGGAATGGAAAACTGTTTTTT.

This clonotype was picked up many times. The chain joins TRBV5-6 to TRBJ1-4; TRBD1 might be the D (5 bases). Trimming took off 4 bases at V and 7 bases at J, with 17 bases between the two ends. CDR3 size: 15 residues. Looked up from germline, CDR1 is SGHDT and CDR2 is YYEEEE. The CDR3 DNA follows: TGTGCCAGCAGCCAGGGACGTCATAAAGCTGAAAAACTGTTTTTT. Translated: CASSQGRHKAEKLFF.

This clonotype was seen ten or more times. The rearrangement joins TRBV11-3 to TRBJ2-7; 11 bases map to TRBD1. V shed 1 base, J shed 7 bases, and the junction held 6 bases outside the gene matches. The CDR3 sequence is 15 residues long. CDR1 and CDR2 (germline): SGHNT, YENEEA. CDR3 sequence reads: CASSLAGQGAGEQYF. The CDR3, as DNA: TGTGCCAGCAGCTTAGCCGGACAGGGGGCAGGTGAGCAGTACTTC. The full variable domain, in which reference TRBV11-3 and TRBJ2-7 provide the parts outside the CDR3, is EAGVVQSPRYKIIEKKQPVAFWCNPISGHNTLYWYLQNLGQGPELLIRYENEEAVDDSQLPKDRFSAERLKGVDSTLKIQPAELGDSAVYLCASSLAGQGAGEQYFGPGTRLTVT.

In DNA, the CDR3 is TGTGCCAGCAGCCTATCACAGGGGTTTGTAGACGAGCAGTACTTC. As protein: CASSLSQGFVDEQYF. V gene TRBV13 combines with J gene TRBJ2-7, with 7 bases lining up with TRBD1. With 5 bases clipped from V and 5 bases from J, the junction kept 12 bases outside the gene matches. This CDR3 is built from 15 residues. CDR1 is PRHDT, CDR2 FYEKMQ, per germline (reference sequence).

This clonotype was recorded many times. The rearrangement uses TRBV19 and TRBJ1-2; D is unresolved. The V end lost 3 bases, the J end lost 2 bases, and 10 bases lay between the germline ends. Germline V gene lookup returns CDR1 LNHDA and CDR2 SQIVND (reference sequence). The CDR3 runs 14 residues. The CDR3 bases are TGTGCCAGTAGTATTGAAAGCAAGAACTATGGCTACACCTTC. It encodes CASSIESKNYGYTF.

In its sample, this clonotype was seen many times. This chain uses TRBV6-5 with TRBJ2-5; TRBD1 aligns across 8 bases. This CDR3 contains 14 residues. The ends lost 4 bases at V and 5 bases at J; junction bases unmatched: 6. Germline V gene data show CDR1 as MNHEY and CDR2 as SVGAGI. CDR3 amino acids: CASSFQGAYETQYF. Here the CDR3 DNA reads TGTGCCAGCAGTTTCCAGGGGGCATATGAGACCCAGTACTTC.

This clonotype showed up many times. The chain carries TRBV5-1 and TRBJ1-1; TRBD1 matches at 7 bases. Germline lookup yields CDR1 SGHRS and CDR2 YFSETQ. The V gene end was trimmed by 5 bases and the J gene end by 1 base; junction bases not matched to a gene: 2. This CDR3 spans 13 amino acids. The DNA of the CDR3 is TGCGCCAGCAGGGGGACAGCGAACACTGAAGCTTTCTTT. This sequence encodes CASRGTANTEAFF.

This clonotype has only a few counts. The chain employs TRBV7-3 and TRBJ2-1; 7 bases line up with TRBD2. The J segment lost 0 bases and the V segment lost 1 base, leaving 6 bases of the junction unmatched. CDR3 size: 17 residues. Germline V lookup: CDR1 SGHTA, CDR2 FQGTGA. CDR3 sequence: CASSLNWGGSSYNEQFF. As DNA, the CDR3 is TGTGCCAGCAGCTTAAATTGGGGCGGGAGCTCCTACAATGAGCAGTTCTTC.

This clonotype occurred many times. The chain recombines TRBV24-1 with TRBJ2-2; D gene uncertain. Trimming left V 4 bases short and J 0 bases short, with 5 bases between. The germline V gene has CDR1 KGHDR and CDR2 SFDVKD. The CDR3 consists of 14 residues. CDR3 nucleotides: TGTGCCACCAGTGAGCCCCCGAACACCGGGGAGCTGTTTTTT. Its protein is CATSEPPNTGELFF.

This clonotype occurred many times. The V call is TRBV20-1, the J call TRBJ2-7; D gene ambiguous. Germline V gene data show CDR1 as DFQATT and CDR2 as SNEGSKA (reference sequence). This CDR3 spans 12 amino acids. The V end was cut by 6 bases, the J end by 4 bases, with 13 bases between. The CDR3 DNA reads as TGCAGTGCCACAAAGGACGGATACGAGCAGTACTTC. Its translation: CSATKDGYEQYF.

This clonotype was seen only a few times. This chain uses TRBV21-1 with TRBJ2-3; TRBD1, as called in the table, went unchecked against the DNA. TRBV21-1 represents a pseudogene. The CDR3 is made up of 19 amino acids. The CDR3 nucleotides are TGTGCCAGCAGCAAAGTGCGGACAGTGAAGGCGAGGGGCACAGATACGCAGTATTTT. This gives the protein CASSKVRTVKARGTDTQYF.

By share, this clonotype counts as medium-sized. Written as DNA, the CDR3 is TGTGCTAGTGGTTTGGGACAGGGCGTAATATCAGCCTCGGAGACCCAGTACTTC. Amino acid sequence: CASGLGQGVISASETQYF. The V and J genes are TRBV12-5 and TRBJ2-5; TRBD1 aligns across 7 bases. After removal of 1 base from V and 5 bases from J, the junction contained 16 bases not matched to a gene. This CDR3 region has 18 residues. Germline assignment: CDR1 LGHNT and CDR2 FRNRAP.

This clonotype has ten or more counts. The chain is built from TRBV20-1 and TRBJ2-2; TRBD2 might be the D (5 bases). V dropped 6 bases and J dropped 4 bases, with 21 bases sitting between them. This CDR3 has 16 residues. Germline-derived CDR1 and CDR2 are DFQATT and SNEGSKA (reference sequence). CDR3 sequence reads: CSAPSSSTGFTGELFF. DNA of the CDR3: TGCAGTGCCCCGTCTTCTTCGACGGGATTCACCGGGGAGCTGTTTTTT.

The gene calls are TRBV30 and TRBJ2-1, with a tentative D call TRBD1 (6 bases). V shed 7 bases and J shed 0 bases, with 13 bases lying between them. The CDR3 consists of 14 residues. Germline CDR1 and CDR2: GTSNPN and SVGIG (reference sequence). The CDR3 here is CASNRARSYNEQFF. For the CDR3, the DNA is TGTGCCTCCAACAGGGCCCGCTCCTACAATGAGCAGTTCTTC.

This clonotype was detected only once. The CDR3 DNA follows: TGTGCCACCAGTGATTTTGGGGCAGGGAGCACAGATACGCAGTATTTT. This sequence encodes CATSDFGAGSTDTQYF. V is TRBV24-1 and J is TRBJ2-3, with D tentatively TRBD1 (5 bases). The germline V and J ends were trimmed by 1 base and 0 bases, with 10 bases remaining between them. Looked up from germline, CDR1 is KGHDR and CDR2 is SFDVKD. This CDR3 comprises 16 residues.

The sample holds many counts of this clonotype. The chain couples TRBV4-2 to TRBJ2-7, with D tentatively TRBD2 (5 bases). Per the germline V gene, CDR1 is LGHNA and CDR2 is YNFKEQ. The CDR3 length is 14 residues. V was trimmed by 1 base and J by 2 bases, leaving 9 bases between them. CDR3: CASSQGGQTYEQYF. The CDR3 bases are TGTGCCAGCAGCCAAGGAGGGCAGACCTACGAGCAGTACTTC.